The TCR beta chain under discussion was sequenced for a study of T cell responses to AZD1222 COVID-19 vaccine. Study as a whole: It was second doses at about 4 or about 12 weeks that were pooled.

Sequenced by immunoSEQ multiplex PCR; TCRdb stores in-frame clones only, minus some. The sample contains 120,000 or so clones, about 85% of which appear only once. Per germline, CDR1 MDHEN and CDR2 SYDVKM. The CDR3 sequence is 17 residues long. The trim removed 2 bases at V and 6 bases at J, leaving 9 bases unmatched. Sequences were derived from peripheral blood, sampled on day 0 of AZD1222 vaccination. The gene calls are TRBV28 and TRBJ1-5; 11 nucleotides align to TRBD1. The sequence was obtained from an adult in good health. CDR3 sequence reads: CASSLLRGQGGGQPQHF. The CDR3 DNA follows: TGTGCCAGCAGTTTACTGAGGGGACAGGGGGGAGGTCAGCCCCAGCATTTT.